These 26 T cell receptor beta chains came from one sample sequenced in a study of T cells in Graves' hyperthyroidism and ophthalmopathy. Amplified TCR beta CDR3 regions derived from RNA transcripts. With the HTBI primer set, the TCR CDR3 went through a first round of RT-PCR. TCRdb reprocessed the multiplex PCR reads via MiXCR and lists one record per CDR3 protein. The sample includes a few hundred thousand distinct CDR3 sequences, 15% to 19% of them seen just once. The sequenced sample consisted of blood. The receptors come from a woman between 18 and 30 years old with Graves' hyperthyroidism that later progressed to Graves' ophthalmopathy.

A few counts support this clonotype. The J gene is TRBJ2-3, the V gene TRBV12-3 or TRBV12-4; 8 nucleotides match TRBD1. The V gene end was trimmed by 5 bases and the J gene end by 1 base; junction bases not matched to a gene: 5. The CDR3 runs 15 residues. Here the CDR3 reads CASSPRDRRTDTQYF. Here the CDR3 DNA reads TGTGCCAGCAGTCCCCGGGACAGGCGCACAGATACGCAGTATTTT.

This clonotype was counted ten times or more. The chain combines TRBV6-1 with TRBJ1-2; 10 nucleotides line up with TRBD1. The CDR3 totals 14 residues. Unmatched junction bases numbered 6, after V lost 6 bases and J lost 5 bases. Germline lookup yields CDR1 MNHNS and CDR2 SASEGT. CDR3 sequence reads: CASRRGQGRYGYTF. CDR3 nucleotides: TGTGCCAGCAGAAGGGGACAGGGGAGGTATGGCTACACCTTC.

This clonotype was seen many times. The genes are TRBV30 and TRBJ2-3, with 9 positions matching TRBD2. J was trimmed by 1 base and V by 4 bases; bases with no gene match: 9. The CDR3 has 16 amino acids. Per the germline V gene, CDR1 is GTSNPN and CDR2 is SVGIG (reference sequence). The DNA for the CDR3 is TGTGCCTGGATGCCGCGTAGGACTAGCGGCACAGATACGCAGTATTTT. Translated: CAWMPRRTSGTDTQYF.

This clonotype was counted a few times. The chain uses TRBV7-9 and TRBJ2-1; D is unclear. Per the germline V gene, CDR1 is SEHNR and CDR2 is FQNEAQ (reference sequence). The CDR3 has 13 amino acids. V was pared by 1 base and J by 6 bases, with 7 bases between. Here the CDR3 reads CASSLELSNEQFF. CDR3 coding DNA: TGTGCCAGCAGCTTAGAATTGTCCAATGAGCAGTTCTTC.

This clonotype was counted at least ten times. The gene calls are TRBV12-3 or TRBV12-4 and TRBJ2-7; the match to TRBD1 covers 7 bases. The CDR3 runs 16 residues. Trimming at V came to 5 bases and at J to 3 bases, leaving 13 bases not matched to a gene. The CDR3 DNA reads TGTGCCAGCAGTCCTTCCTGGGGACAGCCGGTCTACGAGCAGTACTTC. It specifies CASSPSWGQPVYEQYF.

This clonotype has at least ten counts. V usage is TRBV10-1 and J usage is TRBJ2-1, with 11 bases matching TRBD2. CDR1 and CDR2 (germline): WNHNN, SYGVQD (reference sequence). The CDR3 consists of 16 residues. V was clipped by 5 bases and J by 1 base; unmatched bases: 4. CDR3 region: CASSSLAGASYNEQFF. In DNA form, the CDR3 reads TGCGCCAGCAGTTCACTAGCGGGAGCTTCCTACAATGAGCAGTTCTTC.

Regarding this clonotype: A junction end diverges from the germline sequence, so it may reflect a read error. The rearrangement links TRBV6-2 or TRBV6-3 to TRBJ2-1, with 10 positions matching TRBD2. Germline CDR1 is MNHEY and CDR2 is SVGEGT. The CDR3 is 15 residues long. CDR3 bases: TGTGCCAGCAGTATCTTAGCGGGAGGCTACGATGAGCAGTTCTTC. Its translation: CASSILAGGYDEQFF.

The CDR3 reads CASSLESGEQYF. The CDR3 DNA follows: TGTGCCAGCAGCTTAGAATCTGGCGAGCAGTACTTC. The V and J genes are TRBV11-2 and TRBJ2-7; D is undetermined. V was clipped by 0 bases and J by 6 bases, with 6 bases between them. CDR1 and CDR2 (germline): SGHAT, FQNNGV. The CDR3 runs to 12 residues.

This clonotype was picked up a small number of times. The chain has TRBV30 and TRBJ2-3; TRBD1 matches 9 bases. CDR1 and CDR2 (germline): GTSNPN, SVGIG (reference sequence). The CDR3 contains 13 residues. V lost 4 bases and J lost 4; bases outside the gene matches: 3. CDR3 DNA: TGTGCCTGGAACAGGGGGCGGTCAGATACGCAGTATTTT. Its translation: CAWNRGRSDTQYF.

The chain employs TRBV4-1 and TRBJ1-5; unclear D gene. Germline V gene data show CDR1 as MGHRA and CDR2 as YSYEKL. The CDR3 has 13 amino acids. The V end was cut by 0 bases, the J end by 1 base, with 1 base between. In DNA, the CDR3 is TGCGCCAGCAGCCAAGAAAGCAATCAGCCCCAGCATTTT. Residues: CASSQESNQPQHF.

The chain combines TRBV19 with TRBJ2-7; 7 positions match TRBD1. The junction had 9 bases not matched to a gene; V was cut back by 1 base and J by 6 bases. CDR3 length: 15 amino acids. CDR1 and CDR2 (germline): LNHDA, SQIVND (reference sequence). CDR3 loop: CASSIAPGQLREQYF. CDR3 bases: TGTGCCAGTAGTATAGCCCCGGGACAGCTTCGCGAGCAGTACTTC.

The table lists this clonotype with many counts. V is TRBV7-2 and J is TRBJ1-2; D might be TRBD1 (5 bases). Germline CDR1 and CDR2: SGHTA and FQGNSA. The CDR3 consists of 14 residues. Trimming took off 3 bases at V and 0 bases at J, with 8 bases between the two ends. The CDR3 nucleotides are TGTGCCAGCAGCTTTGGACACGCTAACTATGGCTACACCTTC. It translates to CASSFGHANYGYTF.

This clonotype was counted ten times or more. The chain joins TRBV3-1 to TRBJ1-2; 8 nucleotides align to TRBD1. J lost 7 bases, V lost 2 bases, and 6 bases had no gene match. Per germline, CDR1 LGHDT and CDR2 YNNKEL (reference sequence). The CDR3 has 14 amino acids. The CDR3 coding sequence is TGTGCCAGCAGCCAACCCGGACAGGGTGGTGGCTACACCTTC. Protein: CASSQPGQGGGYTF.

This clonotype was recorded many times. V usage is TRBV7-9 and J usage is TRBJ1-1; D is unclear. With 5 bases removed from V and 6 bases from J, the gap between germline ends came to 10 bases. Germline V gene lookup returns CDR1 SEHNR and CDR2 FQNEAQ (reference sequence). The CDR3 runs to 12 residues. The CDR3 DNA is TGTGCCAGCAGCCCCGAGAGGGCTGAAGCTTTCTTT. This encodes CASSPERAEAFF.

To note about this clonotype: With a much larger clone just one base away, this may be a read error. The rearrangement uses TRBV30 and TRBJ2-1; D not resolved. The CDR3 has 11 amino acids. From germline, CDR1 is GTSNPN and CDR2 SVGIG (reference sequence). V lost 0 bases, J lost 7 bases, and 4 bases lay in between. As DNA, the CDR3 is TGTGCCTGGAGTGTATGGAATGAGCAGTTCTTC. Amino acids: CAWSVWNEQFF.

This clonotype was counted a few times. V usage is TRBV6-2 or TRBV6-3 and J usage is TRBJ2-3, with D maybe TRBD2 (5 bases). The CDR3 has 15 amino acids. CDR1 is MNHEY and CDR2 is SVGEGT in the germline V gene. V was pared by 8 bases and J by 0 bases, with 15 bases between. The CDR3 bases are TGTGCCAGCCCCGTGGACGGAGGAAGCACAGATACGCAGTATTTT. Its protein is CASPVDGGSTDTQYF.

As regards this clonotype: A much larger clone lies one base from this, so it may be a read error. A read error is likely, as this CDR3 ends without the conserved phenylalanine or tryptophan. The V and J genes are TRBV5-5 and TRBJ2-5; D call uncertain. V lost 0 bases and J lost 3, with 9 bases in between. Germline CDR1 SGHKS, CDR2 YYEKEE (reference sequence). CDR3 length equals 14 residues. The CDR3 spells CASSLGPPKETQYS. In DNA, the CDR3 is TGTGCCAGCAGCTTGGGGCCACCCAAAGAGACCCAGTACTCC.

This clonotype came up many times. The V and J genes are TRBV5-4 and TRBJ2-7, with 9 bases identical to TRBD2. This CDR3 contains 14 residues. Losses at the gene ends were 3 bases for V and 4 bases for J; bases not matched to a gene: 5. Per the germline V gene, CDR1 is SGHNT and CDR2 is YYREEE (reference sequence). CDR3 DNA: TGTGCCAGCAGCTCCGGGACTAGCTGGTACGAGCAGTACTTC. It codes for CASSSGTSWYEQYF.

This clonotype was observed at least ten times. This chain uses TRBV28 with TRBJ2-7; D possibly matches TRBD1 or TRBD2 (5 bases each). Germline V gene data show CDR1 as MDHEN and CDR2 as SYDVKM. This CDR3 is built from 15 residues. Between the trimmed V and J ends, which lost 3 bases and 4 bases, there was a span of 16 bases. CDR3 amino acids: CASSFRGEVTYEQYF. CDR3 nucleotide sequence: TGTGCCAGCAGTTTTAGAGGGGAAGTTACTTACGAGCAGTACTTC.

Ten or more counts support this clonotype. The chain recombines TRBV5-1 with TRBJ2-1; maybe TRBD1 (6 bases). The CDR3 totals 13 residues. The germline gives CDR1 SGHRS, CDR2 YFSETQ. V was trimmed by 4 bases and J by 7 bases, leaving 12 bases between them. CDR3 loop: CASSLQGRNEQFF. The CDR3 region has the DNA TGCGCCAGCAGCCTACAGGGTAGAAATGAGCAGTTCTTC.

This clonotype was counted ten times or more. V gene TRBV20-1 combines with J gene TRBJ2-5; 13 bases line up with TRBD2. Germline-derived CDR1 and CDR2 are DFQATT and SNEGSKA (reference sequence). V was pared by 6 bases and J by 5 bases, with 9 bases of the junction left unmatched. This CDR3 has 15 residues. The CDR3 nucleotides read TGCAGTGCCCACCCCCCGGGACTAGCGGGGGAGACCCAGTACTTC. Translating gives CSAHPPGLAGETQYF.

This clonotype was detected ten times or more. The V and J genes are TRBV30 and TRBJ2-3; tentatively, D is TRBD1 (6 bases). CDR3 length equals 15 residues. Per germline, CDR1 GTSNPN and CDR2 SVGIG (reference sequence). The V and J ends lost 1 base and 2 bases respectively, with 13 bases between them. The CDR3 here is CAWSAPGQPTDTQYF. The CDR3 nucleotides read TGTGCCTGGAGTGCTCCCGGACAGCCCACAGATACGCAGTATTTT.

This clonotype was seen a handful of times. The chain links TRBV20-1 to TRBJ1-2, with no clear D. V was pared by 1 base and J by 8 bases, with 11 bases between. The V gene's germline CDR1 is DFQATT and CDR2 SNEGSKA (reference sequence). The CDR3 runs to 12 residues. The CDR3 DNA follows: TGCAGTGCTAGAGGCCTTAGTGACGGCTACACCTTC. Residues: CSARGLSDGYTF.

The V and J genes are TRBV5-1 and TRBJ2-5, with 8 bases that match TRBD2. Looked up from germline, CDR1 is SGHRS and CDR2 is YFSETQ. V was clipped by 0 bases and J by 4 bases; unmatched bases: 5. The CDR3 loop spans 15 amino acids. As DNA, the CDR3 is TGCGCCAGCAGCTTGGGGAGTCGGGGGGGAGAGACCCAGTACTTC. Protein product: CASSLGSRGGETQYF.

This clonotype came up many times. The chain joins TRBV20-1 to TRBJ2-1; possibly TRBD1 for D (5 bases). The CDR3 covers 14 residues. Trimming left V 3 bases short and J 5 bases short, with 14 bases between. Per the germline V gene, CDR1 is DFQATT and CDR2 is SNEGSKA (reference sequence). CDR3 sequence reads: CSASRILGDNEQFF. The DNA of the CDR3 is TGCAGTGCTAGTCGTATCCTAGGGGACAATGAGCAGTTCTTC.

This clonotype was detected many times. The V gene is TRBV11-2, the J gene TRBJ2-3; 11 bases map to TRBD2. This CDR3 is 17 amino acids long. With 4 bases clipped from V and 6 bases from J, the junction kept 12 bases outside the gene matches. Germline V gene lookup returns CDR1 SGHAT and CDR2 FQNNGV. In DNA, the CDR3 is TGTGCCAGCAGCTCCCCCCAACTAGCGGGAGTCTCGGATACGCAGTATTTT. This gives the protein CASSSPQLAGVSDTQYF.